This T cell receptor beta chain was captured in a study of cytomegalovirus exposure and HLA in healthy donors. General observations from the study: Later on, a genetic analysis was performed. It linked a missense variant in DCLRE1C with V- and J-gene trimming of TCR beta.

This CDR3 comprises 16 residues. The germline V gene has CDR1 LNHNV and CDR2 YYDKDF (reference sequence). Between the trimmed V and J ends, which lost 1 base and 4 bases, there was a span of 14 bases. 60 Vbeta and 13 Jbeta primers were used in PCR. Profiled with immunoSEQ multiplex PCR; TCRdb holds only in-frame clones, not every one. The table includes roughly 130,000 clones, over 60% detected once. Notes on this clone: As yet, its antigen is unknown.

This TCR came from a middle-aged woman in good health and CMV-seropositive. Sequenced material: PBMCs. This chain links TRBV15 with TRBJ1-5; D is possibly TRBD1 (6 bases). DNA of the CDR3: TGTGCCACCAGCAGAGGACACAGGGCAGAAAATCAGCCCCAGCATTTT. Encoded protein: CATSRGHRAENQPQHF.